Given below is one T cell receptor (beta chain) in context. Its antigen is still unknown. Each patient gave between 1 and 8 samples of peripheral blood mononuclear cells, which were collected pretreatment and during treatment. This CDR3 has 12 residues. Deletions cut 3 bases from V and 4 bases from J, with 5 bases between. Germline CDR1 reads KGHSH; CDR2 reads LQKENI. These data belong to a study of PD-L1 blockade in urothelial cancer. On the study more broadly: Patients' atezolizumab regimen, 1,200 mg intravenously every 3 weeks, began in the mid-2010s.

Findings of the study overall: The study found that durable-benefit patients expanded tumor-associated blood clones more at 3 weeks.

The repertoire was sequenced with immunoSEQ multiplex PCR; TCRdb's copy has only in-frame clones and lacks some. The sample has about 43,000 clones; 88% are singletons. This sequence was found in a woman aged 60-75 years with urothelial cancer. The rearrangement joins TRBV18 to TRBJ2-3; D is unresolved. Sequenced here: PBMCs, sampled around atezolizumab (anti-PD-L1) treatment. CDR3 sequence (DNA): TGTGCCAGCTCACCCTTAGCAGATACGCAGTATTTT. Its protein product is CASSPLADTQYF.